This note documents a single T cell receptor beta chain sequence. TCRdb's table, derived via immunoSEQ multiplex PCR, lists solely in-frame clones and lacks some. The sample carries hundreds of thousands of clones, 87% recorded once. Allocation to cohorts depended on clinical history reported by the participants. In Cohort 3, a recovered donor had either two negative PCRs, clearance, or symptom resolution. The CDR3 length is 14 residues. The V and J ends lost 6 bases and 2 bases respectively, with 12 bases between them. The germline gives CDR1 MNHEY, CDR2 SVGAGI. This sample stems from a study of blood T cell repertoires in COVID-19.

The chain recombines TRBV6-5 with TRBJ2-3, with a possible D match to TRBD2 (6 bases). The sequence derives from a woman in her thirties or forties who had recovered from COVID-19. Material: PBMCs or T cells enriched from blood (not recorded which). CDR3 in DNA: TGTGCCAGCAGCCTGGGACTTCCCACAGATACGCAGTATTTT. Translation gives CASSLGLPTDTQYF.